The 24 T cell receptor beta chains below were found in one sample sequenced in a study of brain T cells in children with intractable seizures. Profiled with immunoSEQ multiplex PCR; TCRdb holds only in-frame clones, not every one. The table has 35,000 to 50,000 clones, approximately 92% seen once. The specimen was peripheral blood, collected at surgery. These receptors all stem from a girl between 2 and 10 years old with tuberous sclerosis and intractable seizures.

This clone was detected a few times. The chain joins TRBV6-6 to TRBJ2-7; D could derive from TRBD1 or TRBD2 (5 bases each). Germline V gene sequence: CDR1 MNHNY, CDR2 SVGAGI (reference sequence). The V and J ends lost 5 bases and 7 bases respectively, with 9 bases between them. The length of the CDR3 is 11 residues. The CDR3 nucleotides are TGTGCCAGCAGTGATGGGACGGAGCAGTACTTC. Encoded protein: CASSDGTEQYF.

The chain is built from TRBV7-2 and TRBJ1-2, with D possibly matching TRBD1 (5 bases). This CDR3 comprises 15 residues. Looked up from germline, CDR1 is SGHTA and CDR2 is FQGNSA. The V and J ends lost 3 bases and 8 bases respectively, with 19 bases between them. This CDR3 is CASSFIGQGGDGYTF. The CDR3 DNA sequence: TGTGCCAGCAGCTTTATTGGGCAAGGAGGGGACGGCTACACCTTC.

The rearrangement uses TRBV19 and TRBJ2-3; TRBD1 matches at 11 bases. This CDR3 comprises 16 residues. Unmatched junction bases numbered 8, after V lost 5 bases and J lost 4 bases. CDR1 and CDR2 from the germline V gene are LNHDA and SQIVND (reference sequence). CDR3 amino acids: CASSLLGTGGSDTQYF. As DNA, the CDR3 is TGTGCCAGTAGTCTCCTTGGGACAGGGGGATCAGATACGCAGTATTTT.

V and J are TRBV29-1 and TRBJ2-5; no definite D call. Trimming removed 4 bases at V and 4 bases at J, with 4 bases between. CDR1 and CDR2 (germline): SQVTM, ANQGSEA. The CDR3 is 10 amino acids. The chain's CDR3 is CSVGRETQYF. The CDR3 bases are TGCAGCGTTGGTAGAGAGACCCAGTACTTC.

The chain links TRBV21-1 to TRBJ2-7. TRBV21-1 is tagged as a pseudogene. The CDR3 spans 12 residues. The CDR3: CASSNGTYEQYF. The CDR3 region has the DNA TGTGCCAGCAGCAACGGCACGTACGAGCAGTACTTC.

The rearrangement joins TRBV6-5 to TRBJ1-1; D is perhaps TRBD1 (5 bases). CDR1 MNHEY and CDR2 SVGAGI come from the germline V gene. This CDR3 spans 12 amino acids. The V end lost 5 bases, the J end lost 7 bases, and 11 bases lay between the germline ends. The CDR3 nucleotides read TGTGCCAGCAGTAGCAGGGCCCATGAAGCTTTCTTT. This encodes CASSSRAHEAFF.

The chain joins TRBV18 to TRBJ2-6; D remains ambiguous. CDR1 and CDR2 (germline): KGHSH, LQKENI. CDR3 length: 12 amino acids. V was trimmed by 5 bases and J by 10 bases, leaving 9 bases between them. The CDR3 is CASSSGPNVLTF. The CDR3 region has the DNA TGTGCCAGCTCATCCGGGCCGAACGTCCTGACTTTC.

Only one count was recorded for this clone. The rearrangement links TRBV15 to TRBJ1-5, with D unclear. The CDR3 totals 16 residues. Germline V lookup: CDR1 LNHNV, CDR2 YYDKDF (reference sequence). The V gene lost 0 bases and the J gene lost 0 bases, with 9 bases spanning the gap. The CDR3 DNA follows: TGTGCCACCAGCAGAGAGGGCAGGTATAGCAATCAGCCCCAGCATTTT. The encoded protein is CATSREGRYSNQPQHF.

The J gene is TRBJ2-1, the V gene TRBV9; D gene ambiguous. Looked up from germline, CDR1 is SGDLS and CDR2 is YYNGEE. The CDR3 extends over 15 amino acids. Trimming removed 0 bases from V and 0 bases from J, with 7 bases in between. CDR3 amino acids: CASSVAVNSYNEQFF. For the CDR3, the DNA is TGTGCCAGCAGCGTAGCGGTTAACTCCTACAATGAGCAGTTCTTC.

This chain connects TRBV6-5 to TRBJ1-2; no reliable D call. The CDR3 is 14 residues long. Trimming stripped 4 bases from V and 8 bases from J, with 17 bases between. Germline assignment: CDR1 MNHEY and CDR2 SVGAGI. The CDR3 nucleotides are TGTGCCAGCAGTTCGGGAAGAGGGTATCCGGGCTACACCTTC. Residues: CASSSGRGYPGYTF.

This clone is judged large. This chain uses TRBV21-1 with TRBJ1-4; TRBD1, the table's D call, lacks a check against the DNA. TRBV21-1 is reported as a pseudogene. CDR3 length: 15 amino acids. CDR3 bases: TGTGCCAGCTCTCCACGTTGGGCGATTGTTGAAAAACTGTTTTTT. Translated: CASSPRWAIVEKLFF.

CDR3 sequence reads: CASSLDRGPKNIQYF. The CDR3 region has the DNA TGTGCCAGCAGCTTAGATCGGGGGCCCAAAAACATTCAGTACTTC. V usage is TRBV7-3 and J usage is TRBJ2-4, with D possibly called TRBD1 or TRBD2 (6 bases each). Germline V gene lookup returns CDR1 SGHTA and CDR2 FQGTGA. CDR3 length equals 15 residues. Trimming removed 2 bases from V and 2 bases from J, with 10 bases in between.

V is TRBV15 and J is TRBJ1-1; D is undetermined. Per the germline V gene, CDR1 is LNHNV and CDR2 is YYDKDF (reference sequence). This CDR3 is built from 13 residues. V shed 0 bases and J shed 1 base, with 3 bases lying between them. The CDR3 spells CATSREPNTEAFF. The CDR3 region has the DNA TGTGCCACCAGCAGAGAACCGAACACTGAAGCTTTCTTT.

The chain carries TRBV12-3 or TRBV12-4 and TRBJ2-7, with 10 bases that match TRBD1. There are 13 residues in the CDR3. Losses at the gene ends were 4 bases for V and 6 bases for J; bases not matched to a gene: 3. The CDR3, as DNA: TGTGCCAGCAGTTCCCGGGACAGGGGCGAGCAGTACTTC. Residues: CASSSRDRGEQYF.

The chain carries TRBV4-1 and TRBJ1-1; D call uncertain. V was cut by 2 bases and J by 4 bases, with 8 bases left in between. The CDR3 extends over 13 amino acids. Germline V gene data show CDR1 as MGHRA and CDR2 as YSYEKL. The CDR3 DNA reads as TGCGCCAGCAGCCAACGAGGGTCCACTGAAGCTTTCTTT. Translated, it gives CASSQRGSTEAFF.

CDR3 in amino acids: CASSQESGATDTQYF. CDR3 coding DNA: TGTGCCAGCAGCCAAGAAAGCGGGGCCACAGATACGCAGTATTTT. This chain joins TRBV3-1 (or the pseudogene TRBV3-2) and TRBJ2-3; 7 bases agree with TRBD2. V shed 0 bases and J 2 bases; nucleotides not matched to a gene: 2. The CDR3 contains 15 residues. The germline gives CDR1 LGHDT, CDR2 YNNKEL (reference sequence).

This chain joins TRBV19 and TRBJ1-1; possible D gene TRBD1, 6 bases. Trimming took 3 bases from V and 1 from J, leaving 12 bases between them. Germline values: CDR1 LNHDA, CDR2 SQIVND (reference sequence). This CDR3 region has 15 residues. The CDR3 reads CASSIRDNTNTEAFF. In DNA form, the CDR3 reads TGTGCCAGTAGTATCCGGGACAACACGAACACTGAAGCTTTCTTT.

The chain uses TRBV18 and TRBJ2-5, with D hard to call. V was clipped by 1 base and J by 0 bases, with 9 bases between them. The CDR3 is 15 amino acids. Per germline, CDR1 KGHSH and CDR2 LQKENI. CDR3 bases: TGTGCCAGCTCACCACGGCAAGGGTACCAAGAGACCCAGTACTTC. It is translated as CASSPRQGYQETQYF.

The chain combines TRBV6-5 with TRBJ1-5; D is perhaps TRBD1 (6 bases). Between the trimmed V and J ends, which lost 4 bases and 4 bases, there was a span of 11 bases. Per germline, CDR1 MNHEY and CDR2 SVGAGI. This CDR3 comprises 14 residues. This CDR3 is CASSSGTFNQPQHF. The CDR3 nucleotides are TGTGCCAGCAGTTCCGGGACATTTAATCAGCCCCAGCATTTT.

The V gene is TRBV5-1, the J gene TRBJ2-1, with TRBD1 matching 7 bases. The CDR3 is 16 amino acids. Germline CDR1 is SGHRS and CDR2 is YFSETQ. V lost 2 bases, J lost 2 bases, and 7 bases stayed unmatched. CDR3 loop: CASSLTGAPPYNEQFF. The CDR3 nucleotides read TGCGCCAGCAGCTTAACAGGGGCCCCCCCCTACAATGAGCAGTTCTTC.

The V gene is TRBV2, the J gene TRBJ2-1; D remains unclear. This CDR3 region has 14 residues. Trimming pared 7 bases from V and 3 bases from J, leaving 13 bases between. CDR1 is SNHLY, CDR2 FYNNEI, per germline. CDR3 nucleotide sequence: TGTGCCAGCATAAGGATCACCCTCTACAATGAGCAGTTCTTC. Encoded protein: CASIRITLYNEQFF. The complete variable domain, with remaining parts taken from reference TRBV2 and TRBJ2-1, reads EPEVTQTPSHQVTQMGQEVILRCVPISNHLYFYWYRQILGQKVEFLVSFYNNEISEKSEIFDDQFSVERPDGSNFTLKIRSTKLEDSAMYFCASIRITLYNEQFFGPGTRLTVL.

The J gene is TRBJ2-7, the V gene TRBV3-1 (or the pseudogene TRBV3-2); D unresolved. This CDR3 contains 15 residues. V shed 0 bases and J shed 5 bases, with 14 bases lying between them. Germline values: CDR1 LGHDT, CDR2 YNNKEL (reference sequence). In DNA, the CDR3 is TGTGCCAGCAGCCAAGATCTGCTAGTCCTAAACGAGCAGTACTTC. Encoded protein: CASSQDLLVLNEQYF.

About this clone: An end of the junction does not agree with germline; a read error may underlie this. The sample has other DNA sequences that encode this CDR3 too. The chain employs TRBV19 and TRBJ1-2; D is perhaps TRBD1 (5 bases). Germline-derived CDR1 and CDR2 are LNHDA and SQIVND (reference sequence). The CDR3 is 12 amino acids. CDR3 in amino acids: CASSMRGNGYTF. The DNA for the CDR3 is TGCGCCAGTAGTATGAGGGGAAATGGCTACACCTTC.

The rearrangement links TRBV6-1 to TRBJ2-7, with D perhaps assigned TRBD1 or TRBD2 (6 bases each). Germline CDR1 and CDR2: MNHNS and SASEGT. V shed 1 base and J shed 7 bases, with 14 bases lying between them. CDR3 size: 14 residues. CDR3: CASSEVTGAGEQYF. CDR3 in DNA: TGTGCCAGCAGTGAAGTTACGGGGGCAGGTGAGCAGTACTTC.